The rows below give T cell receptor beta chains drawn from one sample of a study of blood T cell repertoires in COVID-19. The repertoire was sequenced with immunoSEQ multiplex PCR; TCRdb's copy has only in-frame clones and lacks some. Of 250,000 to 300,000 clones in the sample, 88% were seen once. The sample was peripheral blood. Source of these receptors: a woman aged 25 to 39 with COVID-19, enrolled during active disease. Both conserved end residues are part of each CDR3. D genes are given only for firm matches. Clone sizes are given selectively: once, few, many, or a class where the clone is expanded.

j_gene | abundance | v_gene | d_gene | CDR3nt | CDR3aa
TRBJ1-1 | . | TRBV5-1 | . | TGCGCCAGCAGCGGCGGGGCTGGAGGAGCTGAAGCTTTCTTT | CASSGGAGGAEAFF
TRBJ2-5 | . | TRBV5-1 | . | TGCGCCAGCAGCTTCCGGGACTCGGGAAAGACCCAGTACTTC | CASSFRDSGKTQYF
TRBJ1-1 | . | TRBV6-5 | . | TGTGCCAGCAGCAGAAGGATGCCAGGGGACGAAGCTTTCTTT | CASSRRMPGDEAFF
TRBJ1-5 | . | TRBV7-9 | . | TGTGCCAGCAGTCAGGGGTCCTCTAGCAATCAGCCCCAGCATTTT | CASSQGSSSNQPQHF
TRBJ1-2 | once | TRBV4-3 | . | TGCGCCAGCAGCCAAGGGCTACAGAACTATGGCTACACCTTC | CASSQGLQNYGYTF
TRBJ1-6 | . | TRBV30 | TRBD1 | TGTGCCTGGAGAAATCCCGGACAGGGACAGGGTTCACCCCTCCACTTT | CAWRNPGQGQGSPLHF
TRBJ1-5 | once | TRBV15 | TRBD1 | TGTGCCACCAGCCCTAGGACAGGGCGTAATCAGCCCCAGCATTTT | CATSPRTGRNQPQHF
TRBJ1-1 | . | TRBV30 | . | TGTGCCTGGGGTGTACAGGGGAACACTGAAGCTTTCTTT | CAWGVQGNTEAFF
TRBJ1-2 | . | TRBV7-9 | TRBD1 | TGTGCCAGCAGCACAGGGGGCGCGGCTAACTATGGCTACACCTTC | CASSTGGAANYGYTF
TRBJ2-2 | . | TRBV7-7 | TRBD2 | TGTGCTAGCAGCAGAAGCGGGAGCACCGGGGAGCTGTTTTTT | CASSRSGSTGELFF
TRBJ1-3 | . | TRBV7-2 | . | TGTGCCAGCAGCTTAGAGCCGACACACTCTGGAAACACCATATATTTT | CASSLEPTHSGNTIYF
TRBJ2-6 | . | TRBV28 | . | TGTGCCAGCATAGCCGGGGATTTCTCTGGGGCCAACGTCCTGACTTTC | CASIAGDFSGANVLTF
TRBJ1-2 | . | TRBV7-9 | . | TGTGCCAGCAGCTTATTATCAACTCGTGAGGAGGGCAGGAACTATGGCTACACCTTC | CASSLLSTREEGRNYGYTF
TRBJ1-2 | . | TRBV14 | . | TGTGCCAGCAGCCCTTTGGACAAGCTTAACTATGGCTACACCTTC | CASSPLDKLNYGYTF
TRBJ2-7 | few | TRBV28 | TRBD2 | TGTGCCAGCAGTTATACGAAGACTAGCGGGAGCCTTAACGAGCAGTACTTC | CASSYTKTSGSLNEQYF
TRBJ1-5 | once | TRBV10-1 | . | TGCGCCAGCAGTGCAGGGATCGGTCAGCCCCAGCATTTT | CASSAGIGQPQHF
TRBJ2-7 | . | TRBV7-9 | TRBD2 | TGTGCCAGCAGCTTAGGCTTACCTGGCGGGGGGGCAGGGGCCTACGAGCAGTACTTC | CASSLGLPGGGAGAYEQYF
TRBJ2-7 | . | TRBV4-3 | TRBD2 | TGCGCCAGCAGCCGTACTAGCGGGGGGACCTACGAGCAGTACTTC | CASSRTSGGTYEQYF
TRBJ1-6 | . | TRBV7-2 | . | TGTGCCAGCACCTTACACCGGGATTCGGGGTCACCCCTCCACTTT | CASTLHRDSGSPLHF
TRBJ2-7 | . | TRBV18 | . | TGTGCCAGCTCACCACCTCAGGGTAACTACGAGCAGTACTTC | CASSPPQGNYEQYF
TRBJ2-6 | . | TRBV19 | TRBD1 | TGTGCCAGTAGCAGGACAGGGGATGGGGCCAACGTCCTGACTTTC | CASSRTGDGANVLTF
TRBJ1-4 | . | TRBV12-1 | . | TGTGCCAGCAGCATACGGGACAGGGGGTTGTGGGATGAAAAACTGTTTTTT | CASSIRDRGLWDEKLFF
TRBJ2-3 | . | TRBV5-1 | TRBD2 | TGCGCCAGCAGCAGCGGACTAGAGGGCACAGATACGCAGTATTTT | CASSSGLEGTDTQYF
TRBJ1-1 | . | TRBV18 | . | TGTGCCAGCTCACTTGCGCTCGCAGGGAACACTGAAGCTTTCTTT | CASSLALAGNTEAFF
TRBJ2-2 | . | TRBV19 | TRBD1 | TGTGCCAGTACACTGACAGGGAGATGGACCGGGGAGCTGTTTTTT | CASTLTGRWTGELFF
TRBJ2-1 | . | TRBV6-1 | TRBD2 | TGTGCCAGCAGTGAAGCCCTCCCGGGAGGGCCATATGAGCAGTTCTTC | CASSEALPGGPYEQFF
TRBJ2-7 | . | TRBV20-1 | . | TGCAGTGCTAGTCAAGGACAGTACGAGCAGTACTTC | CSASQGQYEQYF
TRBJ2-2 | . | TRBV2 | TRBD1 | TGTGCCAGCAGTGAAGAGACAGGGGCGCTAGGGGAGCTGTTTTTT | CASSEETGALGELFF
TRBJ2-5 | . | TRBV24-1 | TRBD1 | TGTGCCACCAGTGATTCCCGGGACAGCCTCGGGGAGACCCAGTACTTC | CATSDSRDSLGETQYF
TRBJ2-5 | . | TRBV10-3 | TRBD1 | TGTGCCATCAGCGGTTTGACAGGGCACCAAGAGACCCAGTACTTC | CAISGLTGHQETQYF
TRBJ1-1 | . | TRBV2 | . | TGTGCCAGCGCCCGGGGGAGAACTGAAGCTTTCTTT | CASARGRTEAFF
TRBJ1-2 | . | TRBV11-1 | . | TGTGCCAGCAGCCCCCGGGGGGCTTATGGCTACACCTTC | CASSPRGAYGYTF
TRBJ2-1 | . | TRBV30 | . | TGTGCCTGGGAGAGGGGGACTGAGCAGTTCTTC | CAWERGTEQFF
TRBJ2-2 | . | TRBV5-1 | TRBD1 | TGCGCCAGCAGCTTGGGCGACAGGGTTGTTGCCGGGGAGCTGTTTTTT | CASSLGDRVVAGELFF
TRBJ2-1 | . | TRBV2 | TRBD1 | TGTGCCAGCAGTGGGGACAGGGTCGTGGAGTTCTTC | CASSGDRVVEFF
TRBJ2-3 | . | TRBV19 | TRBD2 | TGTGCCAGTAGTATGGCAATAGCGGGAGGGCCCGCAGATACGCAGTATTTT | CASSMAIAGGPADTQYF
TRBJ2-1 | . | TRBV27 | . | TGTGCCAGCAGTTTATCTGGGGACTCGGACAATGAGCAGTTCTTC | CASSLSGDSDNEQFF
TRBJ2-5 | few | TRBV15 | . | TGTGCCACCAGCGTGAGGGACAAAGAGACCCAGTACTTC | CATSVRDKETQYF
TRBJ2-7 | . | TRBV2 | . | TGTGCCAGCTCCGGGACAAGCACCTACGAGCAGTACTTC | CASSGTSTYEQYF
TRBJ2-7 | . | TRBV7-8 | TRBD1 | TGTGCCAGCAGCCCTCGGGGACAGGGAGTCGGCGAGCAGTACTTC | CASSPRGQGVGEQYF
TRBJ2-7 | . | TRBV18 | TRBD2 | TGTGCCAGCTCTAGTTTAGGGCTCTTAGCGGGCGGCTACGAGCAGTACTTC | CASSSLGLLAGGYEQYF
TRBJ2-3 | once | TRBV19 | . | TGTGCCAGTAGGACGGGTGCAGATACGCAGTATTTT | CASRTGADTQYF
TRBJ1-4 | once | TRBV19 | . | TGTGCCAGTTCCCTTCTAGGGGTGGATGAAAAACTGTTTTTT | CASSLLGVDEKLFF
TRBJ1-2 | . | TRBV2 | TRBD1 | TGTGCCAGCAGCTTCAGGGGGACAGCCCTTTATGGCTACACCTTC | CASSFRGTALYGYTF
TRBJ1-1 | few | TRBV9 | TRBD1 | TGTGCCAGCAGCCCCAGACAGGGAGGGAACACTGAAGCTTTCTTT | CASSPRQGGNTEAFF
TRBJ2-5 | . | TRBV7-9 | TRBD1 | TGTGCCAGCAGCTCGGGACAGACACAAGAGACCCAGTACTTC | CASSSGQTQETQYF
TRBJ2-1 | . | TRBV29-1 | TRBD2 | TGCAGCGTTGAAATACTAGCGGGAGACAATGAGCAGTTCTTC | CSVEILAGDNEQFF
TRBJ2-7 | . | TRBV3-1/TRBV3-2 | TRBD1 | TGTGCCAGCAGCCAAGAAGCCGGGACAGGGTTGGAGCAGTACTTC | CASSQEAGTGLEQYF
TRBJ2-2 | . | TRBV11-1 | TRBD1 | TGTGCCAGCAGCGCCAGACAGGGTTCGGCCGGGGAGCTGTTTTTT | CASSARQGSAGELFF
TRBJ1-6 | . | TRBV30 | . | TGTGCCTGGAGTGCGCCCGGGACAAGAAATTCACCCCTCCACTTT | CAWSAPGTRNSPLHF
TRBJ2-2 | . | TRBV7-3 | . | TGTGCCAGCAGCTTAAGTCGGAACACCGGGGAGCTGTTTTTT | CASSLSRNTGELFF
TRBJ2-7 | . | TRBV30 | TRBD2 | TGTGCCTGGAGCTTACTAGCGGACGAGCAGTACTTC | CAWSLLADEQYF
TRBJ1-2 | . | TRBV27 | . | TGTGCCAGCAGTCCCTCCGGGAGGGGATATGGCTACACCTTC | CASSPSGRGYGYTF
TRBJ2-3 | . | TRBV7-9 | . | TGTGCCAGCAGTTTTCGGGACTCACGCACAGATACGCAGTATTTT | CASSFRDSRTDTQYF
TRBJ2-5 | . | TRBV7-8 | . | TGTGCCAGCAGCCTAGGGGCCCTCCAAGAGACCCAGTACTTC | CASSLGALQETQYF
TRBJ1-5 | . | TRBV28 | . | TGTGCCAGCAACCAGGGAAGGCATCAGCCCCAGCATTTT | CASNQGRHQPQHF
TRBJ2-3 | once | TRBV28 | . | TGTGCCGCGGGGGCTACGCAGTATTTT | CAAGATQYF
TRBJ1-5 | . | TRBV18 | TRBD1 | TGTGCCAGCTCACCAAATAACAGGGGTAGGAATCAGCCCCAGCATTTT | CASSPNNRGRNQPQHF